The clone carrying this T cell receptor (beta chain) is a singleton in its sample. The target antigen is unknown. Profiling relied on immunoSEQ multiplex PCR, and the TCRdb table lists in-frame clones only, not all of them. This table has some 120,000 clones, approximately 84% appearing once. V dropped 4 bases and J dropped 6; count of bases not matched to a gene: 5. The germline gives CDR1 LNHDA, CDR2 SQIVND (reference sequence). This CDR3 spans 14 amino acids. These data are taken from a study of T cell responses to AZD1222 COVID-19 vaccine. In the study overall: Pooling of second doses given at about 4 or about 12 weeks was done.

Regarding the study as a whole: Just 5 to 7 people given AZD1222 tested seropositive at baseline.

The source material was peripheral blood, sampled on day 0 of AZD1222 vaccination. The source of this sequence is an adult in good health. This chain connects TRBV19 to TRBJ1-4, with 7 bases matching TRBD1. The CDR3 DNA sequence: TGTGCCAGTAGTACGCGACAGGGTGATGAAAAACTGTTTTTT. Its translation: CASSTRQGDEKLFF.